These 25 T cell receptor beta chains were all obtained from the same sample, sequenced in a study of T cells after yellow fever vaccination. One entry per CDR3 protein results from TCRdb running MiXCR on the 5' RACE reads. The table has 35,000 to 55,000 distinct CDR3 sequences, about 6.8% seen once; the top ten hold 15%. The sequencing here drew on CD8+ T cells not binding an NS4B(214-222) dextramer, sorted from PBMCs, taken 45 days after the yellow fever booster vaccination. The source is a man between 25 and 39 years old who received the YFV17D yellow fever vaccine.

This clonotype occurred many times. J is TRBJ2-5 and V is TRBV7-9, with 14 bases identical to TRBD2. V lost 4 bases and J lost 7; bases outside the gene matches: 5. The CDR3 totals 15 residues. In germline, CDR1 is SEHNR, CDR2 FQNEAQ (reference sequence). The CDR3 bases are TGTGCCAGCAGCTCCGGGACTAGCGGGAGATTGACCCAGTACTTC. It translates to CASSSGTSGRLTQYF.

This clonotype has at least ten counts. The rearrangement joins TRBV15 to TRBJ2-3; possibly TRBD2 for D (6 bases). Trimming took off 0 bases at V and 6 bases at J, with 10 bases between the two ends. This CDR3 spans 14 amino acids. From germline, CDR1 is LNHNV and CDR2 YYDKDF (reference sequence). As DNA, the CDR3 is TGTGCCACCAGCAGAGACTTAAGCGGGGATACGCAGTATTTT. It is translated as CATSRDLSGDTQYF.

This clonotype was seen at least ten times. This rearrangement joins TRBV12-3 or TRBV12-4 to TRBJ2-2, with D uncertain. CDR3 size: 12 residues. Deletions cut 5 bases from V and 5 bases from J, with 6 bases between. CDR3 sequence: CASSPVTGELFF. CDR3 DNA sequence: TGTGCCAGCAGTCCGGTTACCGGGGAGCTGTTTTTT.

This clonotype was observed many times. The rearrangement joins TRBV10-3 to TRBJ2-1, with 12 bases matching TRBD2. Germline CDR1 reads ENHRY; CDR2 reads SYGVKD. The CDR3 has 16 amino acids. With V trimmed by 4 bases and J by 8 bases, 9 bases remained unmatched. CDR3 region: CAISVLAGGPVHEQFF. The CDR3 DNA sequence: TGTGCCATCAGTGTCCTAGCGGGAGGGCCAGTCCATGAGCAGTTCTTC.

The chain is built from TRBV11-2 and TRBJ2-7; D uncertain. V was trimmed by 4 bases and J by 6 bases, leaving 10 bases between them. Germline CDR1 reads SGHAT; CDR2 reads FQNNGV. This CDR3 spans 12 amino acids. DNA for the CDR3: TGTGCCAGCAGCTCAAGTGGTCGCGAGCAGTACTTC. Amino acid sequence: CASSSSGREQYF.

This clonotype was detected a few times. The J gene is TRBJ2-7, the V gene TRBV18; D is possibly TRBD1 (6 bases). Trimming took 5 bases from V and 0 from J, leaving 20 bases between them. Germline V lookup: CDR1 KGHSH, CDR2 LQKENI. The CDR3 sequence is 17 residues long. CDR3 amino acids: CASSKEPGQRNSYEQYF. The CDR3 DNA sequence: TGTGCCAGCTCAAAAGAGCCGGGACAACGAAACTCCTACGAGCAGTACTTC.

Many counts were recorded for this clonotype. The chain recombines TRBV10-3 with TRBJ2-1, with 11 bases matching TRBD2. V gave up 5 bases and J gave up 5 bases; unmatched junction bases: 8. This CDR3 is 16 amino acids long. Germline V CDR1 and CDR2: ENHRY, SYGVKD. The CDR3 DNA is TGTGCCATCAGTTTCCCGACTAGCGGGAATAACAATGAGCAGTTCTTC. Its translation: CAISFPTSGNNNEQFF.

With respect to this clonotype: A read error may be the cause here, since a much bigger clone is one base away. The rearrangement uses TRBV27 and TRBJ2-1; weak D call: TRBD2 (5 bases). The CDR3 covers 13 residues. The germline V gene has CDR1 MNHEY and CDR2 SMNVEV (reference sequence). CDR3 region: CASIASGGNERFF. CDR3 bases: TGTGCCAGCATCGCAAGCGGCGGCAATGAGCGGTTCTTC.

This clonotype was detected a few times. The chain carries TRBV20-1 and TRBJ2-1; 10 bases are shared with TRBD2. The CDR3 runs 16 residues. Germline-derived CDR1 and CDR2 are DFQATT and SNEGSKA (reference sequence). The J segment lost 7 bases and the V segment lost 4 bases, leaving 13 bases of the junction unmatched. Here the CDR3 reads CSANPLSEREGNEQFF. Here the CDR3 DNA reads TGCAGTGCTAACCCCCTAAGTGAGCGGGAGGGGAATGAGCAGTTCTTC.

Ten or more counts support this clonotype. The V call is TRBV27, the J call TRBJ2-5; perhaps TRBD2 as D (5 bases). V lost 5 bases, J lost 4 bases, and 17 bases lay in between. The CDR3 runs to 15 residues. Per the germline V gene, CDR1 is MNHEY and CDR2 is SMNVEV (reference sequence). Here the CDR3 reads CASSPSGGAAETQYF. CDR3 nucleotide sequence: TGTGCCAGCAGTCCGAGTGGAGGAGCCGCAGAGACCCAGTACTTC.

This clonotype was recorded at least ten times. The chain is built from TRBV27 and TRBJ2-7; 9 bases line up with TRBD2. After removal of 5 bases from V and 2 bases from J, the junction contained 4 bases not matched to a gene. CDR1 is MNHEY, CDR2 SMNVEV, per germline (reference sequence). The CDR3 spans 14 residues. For the CDR3, the DNA is TGTGCCAGCAGTCCTAGCGGGAACCCCTACGAGCAGTACTTC. Protein product: CASSPSGNPYEQYF.

This clonotype was seen many times. The V call is TRBV20-1, the J call TRBJ2-1; D may be TRBD2 (7 bases). V lost 2 bases to trimming and J lost 4 bases, with 15 bases between them. This CDR3 has 15 amino acids. The germline V gene has CDR1 DFQATT and CDR2 SNEGSKA (reference sequence). This CDR3 is CSARFWGGYYNEQFF. In DNA form, the CDR3 reads TGCAGTGCTAGATTTTGGGGGGGCTATTACAATGAGCAGTTCTTC.

This clonotype was recorded at least ten times. This chain uses TRBV27 with TRBJ2-3, with 8 positions matching TRBD2. The germline gives CDR1 MNHEY, CDR2 SMNVEV (reference sequence). The CDR3 contains 18 residues. The trim removed 2 bases at V and 3 bases at J, leaving 13 bases unmatched. In DNA form, the CDR3 reads TGTGCCAGCAGTTTAGTGGCGGGAGGTGCCGATTGGACAGATACGCAGTATTTT. It translates to CASSLVAGGADWTDTQYF.

This clonotype was counted many times. The J gene is TRBJ1-1, the V gene TRBV7-2; the match to TRBD1 covers 7 bases. The V gene's germline CDR1 is SGHTA and CDR2 FQGNSA. J was trimmed by 8 bases and V by 1 base; bases with no gene match: 7. This CDR3 has 14 amino acids. The DNA for the CDR3 is TGTGCCAGCAGCTTAGACCAGGGGGTGGGAGAAGCTTTCTTT. Its protein is CASSLDQGVGEAFF.

The genes are TRBV7-6 and TRBJ2-1; 7 bases line up with TRBD2. The CDR3 has 16 amino acids. CDR1 is SGHVS, CDR2 FNYEAQ, per germline. V lost 0 bases, J lost 6 bases, and 8 bases stayed unmatched. The CDR3 DNA reads TGTGCCAGCAGCTTAGCTGGGGGGGTAGTGGGCAATGAGCAGTTCTTC. It codes for CASSLAGGVVGNEQFF.

This clonotype was counted at least ten times. The chain has TRBV29-1 and TRBJ2-2; 13 bases agree with TRBD2. The CDR3 length is 15 residues. Germline V gene data show CDR1 as SQVTM and CDR2 as ANQGSEA. V gave up 2 bases and J gave up 6 bases; unmatched junction bases: 3. The CDR3 nucleotides are TGCAGCGTTGAACTACTAGCGGGAGGGCCCGGGGAGCTGTTTTTT. Its protein is CSVELLAGGPGELFF.

This clonotype was counted many times. The chain couples TRBV12-5 to TRBJ2-7; D call uncertain. V was pared by 5 bases and J by 2 bases, with 28 bases between. CDR3 length: 19 residues. Germline values: CDR1 LGHNT, CDR2 FRNRAP. CDR3 nucleotide sequence: TGTGCTAGTGGTCAGAACCAAGGATTGACCTTAGGTTCAACCTACGAGCAGTACTTC. It translates to CASGQNQGLTLGSTYEQYF. The full variable domain, rest sourced from reference TRBV12-5 and TRBJ2-7, is DARVTQTPRHKVTEMGQEVTMRCQPILGHNTVFWYRQTMMQGLELLAYFRNRAPLDDSGMPKDRFSAEMPDATLATLKIQPSEPRDSAVYFCASGQNQGLTLGSTYEQYFGPGTRLTVT.

At least ten counts were recorded for this clonotype. The J gene is TRBJ2-1, the V gene TRBV30; a possible D gene is TRBD1 (6 bases). The germline V gene has CDR1 GTSNPN and CDR2 SVGIG (reference sequence). Trimming left V 2 bases short and J 4 bases short, with 15 bases between. CDR3 length: 15 amino acids. The CDR3 here is CAWSRAPRGYNEQFF. The CDR3 DNA reads TGTGCCTGGAGTAGAGCTCCAAGGGGGTACAATGAGCAGTTCTTC. Looking up the rest from reference TRBV30 and TRBJ2-1 gives the full variable domain: SQTIHQWPATLVQPVGSPLSLECTVEGTSNPNLYWYRQAAGRGLQLLFYSVGIGQISSEVPQNLSASRPQDRQFILSSKKLLLSDSGFYLCAWSRAPRGYNEQFFGPGTRLTVL.

V gene TRBV7-9 combines with J gene TRBJ2-1; D ambiguous. The CDR3 is 13 amino acids. V was clipped by 2 bases and J by 2 bases, with 4 bases between them. Germline-derived CDR1 and CDR2 are SEHNR and FQNEAQ (reference sequence). The CDR3 sequence: CASSLITYNEQFF. In nucleotides, the CDR3 is TGTGCCAGCAGCTTAATCACCTACAATGAGCAGTTCTTC.

This clonotype was observed many times. The chain carries TRBV29-1 and TRBJ2-7; D might be TRBD2 (6 bases). CDR3 length: 13 residues. Germline-derived CDR1 and CDR2 are SQVTM and ANQGSEA. Deletions cut 6 bases from V and 0 bases from J, with 12 bases between. CDR3 protein: CSVPSESSYEQYF. The CDR3 DNA sequence: TGCAGCGTGCCTAGCGAGAGCTCCTACGAGCAGTACTTC.

There are many counts of this clonotype. The CDR3, as DNA: TGTGCCAGCAGTTTGACAGCGTTCTATGGCTACACCTTC. As protein: CASSLTAFYGYTF. The V call is TRBV27, the J call TRBJ1-2, with D tentatively TRBD1 (5 bases). Germline assignment: CDR1 MNHEY and CDR2 SMNVEV (reference sequence). Trimming took 3 bases from V and 4 from J, leaving 9 bases between them. CDR3 length equals 13 residues.

Here the CDR3 reads CASRPGTSGSHEQFF. The CDR3 bases are TGTGCCAGCAGACCCGGGACTAGCGGGAGTCATGAGCAGTTCTTC. The gene calls are TRBV27 and TRBJ2-1; 14 bases map to TRBD2. Trimming cost V 6 bases and J 8 bases; bases outside gene matches: 6. CDR3 length: 15 amino acids. Germline V lookup: CDR1 MNHEY, CDR2 SMNVEV (reference sequence).

This clonotype was recorded at least ten times. The V gene is TRBV20-1, the J gene TRBJ2-1; TRBD2 matches 11 bases. V was pared by 3 bases and J by 4 bases, with 8 bases of the junction left unmatched. CDR1 and CDR2 (germline): DFQATT, SNEGSKA (reference sequence). The CDR3 is 16 residues long. The chain's CDR3 is CSASPSTSGTYNEQFF. The CDR3 bases are TGCAGTGCTAGTCCTTCGACTAGCGGGACTTACAATGAGCAGTTCTTC.

This clonotype showed up many times. The chain joins TRBV7-6 to TRBJ2-1; no clear D. Trimming removed 5 bases at V and 9 bases at J, with 11 bases between. The CDR3 consists of 12 residues. Germline V gene data show CDR1 as SGHVS and CDR2 as FNYEAQ. The CDR3 nucleotides are TGTGCCAGCAGCCCTGGGGTGGGTGAGCAGTTCTTC. It encodes CASSPGVGEQFF.

The sample holds many counts of this clonotype. V and J are TRBV29-1 and TRBJ2-2; 7 nucleotides match TRBD1. Losses at the gene ends were 2 bases for V and 3 bases for J; bases not matched to a gene: 6. Looked up from germline, CDR1 is SQVTM and CDR2 is ANQGSEA. This CDR3 contains 15 residues. The CDR3 DNA reads TGCAGCGTTGAACGAGGGGGCGAATACACCGGGGAGCTGTTTTTT. Its protein product is CSVERGGEYTGELFF.